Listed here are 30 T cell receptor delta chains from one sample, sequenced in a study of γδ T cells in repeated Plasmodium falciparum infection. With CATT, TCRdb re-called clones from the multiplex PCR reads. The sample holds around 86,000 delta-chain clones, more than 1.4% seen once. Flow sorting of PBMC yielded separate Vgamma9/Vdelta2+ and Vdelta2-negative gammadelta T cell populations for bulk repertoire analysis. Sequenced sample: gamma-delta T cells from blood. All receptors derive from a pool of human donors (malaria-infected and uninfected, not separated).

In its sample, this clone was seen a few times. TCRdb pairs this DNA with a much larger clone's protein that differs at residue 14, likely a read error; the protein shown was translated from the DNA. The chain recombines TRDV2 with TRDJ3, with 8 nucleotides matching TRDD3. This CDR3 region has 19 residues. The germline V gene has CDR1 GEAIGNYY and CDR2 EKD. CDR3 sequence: CACDTGGFGSSWDIRQMFF. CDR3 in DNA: TGTGCCTGTGACACTGGGGGATTCGGGAGCTCCTGGGACATCCGACAGATGTTTTTC.

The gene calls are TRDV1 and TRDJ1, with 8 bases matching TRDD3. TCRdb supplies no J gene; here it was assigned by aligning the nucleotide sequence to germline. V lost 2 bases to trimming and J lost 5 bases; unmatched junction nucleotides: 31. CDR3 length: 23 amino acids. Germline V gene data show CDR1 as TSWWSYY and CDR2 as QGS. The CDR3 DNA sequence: TGTGCTCTTGGGGAAGGACACAACTGGGGGCTATACCGCCGACTCCCCCCCGCTGATAAACTCATCTTT. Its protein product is CALGEGHNWGLYRRLPPADKLIF.

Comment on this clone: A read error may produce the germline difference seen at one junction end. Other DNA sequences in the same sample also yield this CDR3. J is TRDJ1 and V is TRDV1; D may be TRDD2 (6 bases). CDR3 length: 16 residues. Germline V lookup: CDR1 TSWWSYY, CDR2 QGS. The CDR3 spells CALGDPSRRYTDKLIF. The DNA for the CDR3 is TGTGCTCTTGGGGACCCTTCCCGACGGTACACTGATAAACTCATCTTT.

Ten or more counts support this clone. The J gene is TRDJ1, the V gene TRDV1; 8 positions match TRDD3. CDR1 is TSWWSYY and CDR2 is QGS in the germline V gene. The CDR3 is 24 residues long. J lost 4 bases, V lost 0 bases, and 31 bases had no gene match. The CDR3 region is CALGELISFPNELTGDTWVDKLIF. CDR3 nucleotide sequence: TGTGCTCTTGGGGAACTCATCTCTTTCCCTAACGAATTGACTGGGGATACATGGGTCGATAAACTCATCTTT.

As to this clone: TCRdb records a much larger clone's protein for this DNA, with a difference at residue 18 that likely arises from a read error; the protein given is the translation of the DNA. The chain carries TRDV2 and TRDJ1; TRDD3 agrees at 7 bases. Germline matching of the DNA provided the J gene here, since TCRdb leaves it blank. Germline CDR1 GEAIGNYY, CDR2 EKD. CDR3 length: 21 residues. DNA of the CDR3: TGTGCCTGTGACACCGGGGGATCTTCGGGGCGTACTGGGATCCGAACCGATAGACTCATCTTT. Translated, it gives CACDTGGSSGRTGIRTDRLIF.

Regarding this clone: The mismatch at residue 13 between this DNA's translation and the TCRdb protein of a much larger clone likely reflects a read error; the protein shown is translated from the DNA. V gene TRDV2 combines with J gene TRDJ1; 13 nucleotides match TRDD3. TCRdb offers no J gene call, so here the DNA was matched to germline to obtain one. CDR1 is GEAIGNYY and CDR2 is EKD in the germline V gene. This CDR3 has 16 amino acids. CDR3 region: CACAVLGDTSTDELIF. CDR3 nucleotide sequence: TGTGCCTGTGCCGTACTGGGGGATACGAGCACCGATGAACTCATCTTT.

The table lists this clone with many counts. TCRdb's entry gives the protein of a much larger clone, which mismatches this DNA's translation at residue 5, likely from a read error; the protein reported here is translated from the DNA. The CDR3 sequence is CACDPVSQGGKYTDKLIF. The CDR3 region has the DNA TGTGCCTGTGACCCCGTAAGTCAAGGGGGAAAGTACACCGATAAACTCATCTTT. V usage is TRDV2 and J usage is TRDJ1; TRDD3 is a possible D gene (6 bases). V was clipped by 3 bases and J by 0 bases, with 22 bases between them. Looked up from germline, CDR1 is GEAIGNYY and CDR2 is EKD. The CDR3 has 18 residues.

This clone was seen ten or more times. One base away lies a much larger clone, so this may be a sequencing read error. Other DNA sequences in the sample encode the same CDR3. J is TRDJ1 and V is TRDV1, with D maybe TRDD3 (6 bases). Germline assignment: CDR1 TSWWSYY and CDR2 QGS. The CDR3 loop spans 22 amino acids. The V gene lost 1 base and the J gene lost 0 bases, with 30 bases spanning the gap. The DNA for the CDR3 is TGTGCTCTTGGGGAACGAGTAAAGCCTACCATGTGCGATACGAGGTACACCGATAAACTCATCTTT. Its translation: CALGERVKPTMCDTRYTDKLIF.

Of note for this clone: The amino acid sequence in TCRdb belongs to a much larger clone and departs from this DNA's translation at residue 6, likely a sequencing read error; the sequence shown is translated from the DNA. The CDR3 DNA follows: TGTGCTCTTGGGGAACACTACTCTGGGGGATCTCTCATCTTT. This gives the protein CALGEHYSGGSLIF. The V gene is TRDV1, but the J gene lacks a call; the table's D call of TRDD3 was not tested on the DNA. There are 14 residues in the CDR3. The germline V gene encodes CDR1 TSWWSYY and CDR2 QGS.

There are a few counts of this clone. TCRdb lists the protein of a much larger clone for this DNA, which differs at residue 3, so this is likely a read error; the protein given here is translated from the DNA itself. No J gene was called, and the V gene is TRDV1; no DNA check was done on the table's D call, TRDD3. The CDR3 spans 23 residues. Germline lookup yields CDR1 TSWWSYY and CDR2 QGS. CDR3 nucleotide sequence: TGTGCTCCTGGGGAACTTTGGCCTTCCTCCAGAACTGGGGACTCCCCCTACACCGATAAACTAATCTTT. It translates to CAPGELWPSSRTGDSPYTDKLIF.

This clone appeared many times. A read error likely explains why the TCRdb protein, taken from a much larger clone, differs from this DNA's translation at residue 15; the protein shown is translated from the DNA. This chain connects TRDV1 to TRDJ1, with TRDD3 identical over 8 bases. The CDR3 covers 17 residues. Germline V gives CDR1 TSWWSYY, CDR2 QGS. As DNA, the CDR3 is TGTGCTCTTAAGAAAGGTAGCTGGGGGAAGTACACCGATAAACCCATCTTT. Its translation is CALKKGSWGKYTDKPIF.

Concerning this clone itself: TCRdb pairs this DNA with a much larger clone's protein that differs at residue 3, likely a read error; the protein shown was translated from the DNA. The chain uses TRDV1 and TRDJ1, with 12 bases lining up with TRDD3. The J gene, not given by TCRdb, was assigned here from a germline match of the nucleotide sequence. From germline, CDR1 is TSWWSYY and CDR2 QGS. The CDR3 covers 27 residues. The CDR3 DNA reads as TGTGCTCCTGGGGAAGTTTTCATTTTAGGGACATGGCCGAAGTTACTGGGGGATACCCCGCACACCGATAAACTCATCTTT. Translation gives CAPGEVFILGTWPKLLGDTPHTDKLIF.

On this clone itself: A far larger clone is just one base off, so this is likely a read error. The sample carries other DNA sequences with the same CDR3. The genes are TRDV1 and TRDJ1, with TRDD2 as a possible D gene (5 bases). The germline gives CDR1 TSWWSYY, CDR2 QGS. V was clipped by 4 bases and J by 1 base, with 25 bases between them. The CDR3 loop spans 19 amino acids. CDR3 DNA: TGTGCTCTTGGGGCTAGTCCTAGGAGCGGCGGGGCTCTCACCGATAAACTCATCTTT. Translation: CALGASPRSGGALTDKLIF.

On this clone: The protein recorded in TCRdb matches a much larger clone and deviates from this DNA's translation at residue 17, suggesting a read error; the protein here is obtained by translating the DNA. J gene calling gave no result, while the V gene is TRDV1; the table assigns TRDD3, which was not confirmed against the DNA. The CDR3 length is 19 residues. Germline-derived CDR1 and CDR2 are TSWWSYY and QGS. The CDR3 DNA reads TGTGCTCTTGGGGAACTTCATCTTCCTACGAAGGGTTCCACCGATAAATTCATCTTT. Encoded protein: CALGELHLPTKGSTDKFIF.

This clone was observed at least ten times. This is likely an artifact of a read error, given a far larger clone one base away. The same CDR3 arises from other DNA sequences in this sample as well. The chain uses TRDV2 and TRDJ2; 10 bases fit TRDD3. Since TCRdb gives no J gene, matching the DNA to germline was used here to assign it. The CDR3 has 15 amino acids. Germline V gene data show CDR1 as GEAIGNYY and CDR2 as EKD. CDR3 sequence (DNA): TGTGCCTGCGACACCGTACTGGGGGATACAGCACAACTCTTCTTT. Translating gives CACDTVLGDTAQLFF.

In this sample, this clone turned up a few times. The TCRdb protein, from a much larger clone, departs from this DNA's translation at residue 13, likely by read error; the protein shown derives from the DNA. CDR3 residues: CALGEYCVLMGNAKISDTDKLIF. In nucleotides, the CDR3 is TGTGCTCTTGGGGAATATTGCGTCCTGATGGGGAACGCAAAGATATCGGACACCGATAAACTCATCTTT. V is TRDV1 and J is TRDJ1; TRDD3 is a possible D gene (5 bases). V was cut by 2 bases and J by 0 bases, with 34 bases left in between. Germline V gene sequence: CDR1 TSWWSYY, CDR2 QGS. The CDR3 runs 23 residues.

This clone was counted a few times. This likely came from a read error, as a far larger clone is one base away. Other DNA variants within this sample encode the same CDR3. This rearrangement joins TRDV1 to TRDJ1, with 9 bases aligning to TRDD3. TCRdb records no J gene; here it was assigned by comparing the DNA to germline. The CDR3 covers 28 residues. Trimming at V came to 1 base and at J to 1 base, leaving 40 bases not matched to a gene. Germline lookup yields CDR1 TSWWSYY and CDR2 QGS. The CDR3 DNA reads TGTGCTCTTGGGGAACCCTCGACTACTACTTCCGTCAATCATACCGGGGGATACCCTCTTTGGGGCACCGATAAACTCATCTTT. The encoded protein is CALGEPSTTTSVNHTGGYPLWGTDKLIF.

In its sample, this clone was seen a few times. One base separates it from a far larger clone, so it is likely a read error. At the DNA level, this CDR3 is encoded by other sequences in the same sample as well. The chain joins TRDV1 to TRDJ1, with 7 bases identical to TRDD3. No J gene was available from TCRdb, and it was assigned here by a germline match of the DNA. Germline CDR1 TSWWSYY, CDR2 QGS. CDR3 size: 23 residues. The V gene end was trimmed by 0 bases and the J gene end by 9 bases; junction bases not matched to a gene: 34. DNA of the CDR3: TGTGCTCTTGGGGAACTGCGCCTACGCGACTTATCCCTCTTACTGGGGACAAGAGGGGAACTCATCTTT. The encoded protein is CALGELRLRDLSLLLGTRGELIF.

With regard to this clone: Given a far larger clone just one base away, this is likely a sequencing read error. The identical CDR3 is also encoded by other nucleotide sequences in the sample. This chain's CDR3 is CALGSGGPWGLHTDKLIF. The CDR3 region has the DNA TGTGCTCTTGGGAGCGGAGGGCCCTGGGGGTTGCACACCGATAAACTCATCTTT. The chain combines TRDV1 with TRDJ1; TRDD3 matches 7 bases. The V gene's germline CDR1 is TSWWSYY and CDR2 QGS. The length of the CDR3 is 18 residues. J gave up 0 bases and V 5 bases, and 15 bases lay outside the gene matches.

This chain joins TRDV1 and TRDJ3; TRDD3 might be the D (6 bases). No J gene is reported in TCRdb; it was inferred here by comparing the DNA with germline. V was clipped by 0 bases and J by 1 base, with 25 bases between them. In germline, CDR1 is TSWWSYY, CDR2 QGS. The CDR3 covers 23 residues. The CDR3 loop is CALGELASTRGGILSWDTRQMFF. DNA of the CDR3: TGTGCTCTTGGGGAACTAGCCTCTACGAGGGGAGGGATATTATCCTGGGACACCCGACAGATGTTTTTC.

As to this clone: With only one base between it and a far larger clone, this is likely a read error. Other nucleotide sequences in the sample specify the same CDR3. Here the CDR3 reads CACDTLLGGTDKLIF. The CDR3, as DNA: TGTGCCTGTGACACGCTGCTGGGGGGGACAGATAAACTCATCTTT. This chain uses TRDV2 with TRDJ1; 7 nucleotides line up with TRDD3. V shed 1 base and J 5 bases; nucleotides not matched to a gene: 9. This CDR3 contains 15 residues. CDR1 is GEAIGNYY and CDR2 is EKD in the germline V gene.

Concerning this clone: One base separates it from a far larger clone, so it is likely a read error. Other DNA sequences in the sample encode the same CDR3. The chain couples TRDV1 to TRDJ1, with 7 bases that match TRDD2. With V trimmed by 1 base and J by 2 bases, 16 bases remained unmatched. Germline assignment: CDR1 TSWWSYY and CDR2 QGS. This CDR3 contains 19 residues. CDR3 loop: CALGEPEIPTEIGTDKLIF. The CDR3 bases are TGTGCTCTTGGGGAACCAGAGATTCCTACAGAGATTGGGACCGATAAACTCATCTTT.

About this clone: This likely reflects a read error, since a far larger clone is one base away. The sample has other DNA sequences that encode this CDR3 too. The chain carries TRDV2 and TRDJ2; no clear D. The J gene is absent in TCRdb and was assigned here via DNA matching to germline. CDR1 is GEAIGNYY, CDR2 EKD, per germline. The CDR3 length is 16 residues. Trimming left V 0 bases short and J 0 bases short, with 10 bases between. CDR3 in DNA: TGTGCCTGTGACACCCCTGGAGAAGCTTTGACAGCACAACTCTTCTTT. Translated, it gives CACDTPGEALTAQLFF.

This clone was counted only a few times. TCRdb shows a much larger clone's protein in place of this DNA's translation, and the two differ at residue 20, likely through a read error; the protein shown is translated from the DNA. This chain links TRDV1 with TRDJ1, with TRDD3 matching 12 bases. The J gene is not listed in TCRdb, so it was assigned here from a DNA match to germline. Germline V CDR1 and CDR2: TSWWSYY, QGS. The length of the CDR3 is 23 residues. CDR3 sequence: CALGEHVTYPGNWGILYTDRLIF. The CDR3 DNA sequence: TGTGCTCTTGGGGAGCATGTAACCTACCCGGGGAACTGGGGGATACTGTACACCGATAGACTCATCTTT.

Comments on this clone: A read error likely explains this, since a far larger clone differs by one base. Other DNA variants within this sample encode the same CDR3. CDR3 DNA sequence: TGTGCCCTTGGGGGTCCGTTCCCTCCCAGTACTGGGGGATACGCTCCCGATAAACTCATCTTT. Protein product: CALGGPFPPSTGGYAPDKLIF. This chain links TRDV1 with TRDJ1; 13 bases match TRDD3. TCRdb carries no J gene annotation; the J gene was assigned here by matching the DNA with germline. Germline-derived CDR1 and CDR2 are TSWWSYY and QGS. This CDR3 is 21 amino acids long.

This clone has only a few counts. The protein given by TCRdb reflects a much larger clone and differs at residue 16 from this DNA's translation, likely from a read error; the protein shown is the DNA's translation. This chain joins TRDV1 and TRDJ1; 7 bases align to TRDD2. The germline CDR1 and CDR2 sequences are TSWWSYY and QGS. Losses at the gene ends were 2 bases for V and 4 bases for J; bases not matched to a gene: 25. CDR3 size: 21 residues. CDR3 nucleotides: TGTGCTCTTGGGGAAGTTTCCTACGGGGGGCCGTACTCTCTGTACAACGATAAACTCATCTTT. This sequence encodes CALGEVSYGGPYSLYNDKLIF.

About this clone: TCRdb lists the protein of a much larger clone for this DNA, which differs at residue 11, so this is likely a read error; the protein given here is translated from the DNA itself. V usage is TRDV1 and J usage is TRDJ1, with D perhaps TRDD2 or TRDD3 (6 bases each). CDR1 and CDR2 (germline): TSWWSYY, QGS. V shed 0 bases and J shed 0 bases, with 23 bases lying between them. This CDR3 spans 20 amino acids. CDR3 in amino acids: CALGELVLHYRGTYTDKLIF. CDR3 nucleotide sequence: TGTGCTCTTGGGGAACTAGTCCTACATTACCGGGGGACGTACACCGATAAACTCATCTTT.

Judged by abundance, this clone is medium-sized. The CDR3 DNA reads TGTGCCTGTGACACCGTCAGTACTGGGGGAGCGTCAAAACTCATCTTT. Protein product: CACDTVSTGGASKLIF. The gene calls are TRDV2 and TRDJ1, with 9 bases lining up with TRDD3. The CDR3 has 16 amino acids. CDR1 and CDR2 (germline): GEAIGNYY, EKD. Germline trimming cut 0 bases from V and 8 bases from J; bases unmatched to any gene: 12.

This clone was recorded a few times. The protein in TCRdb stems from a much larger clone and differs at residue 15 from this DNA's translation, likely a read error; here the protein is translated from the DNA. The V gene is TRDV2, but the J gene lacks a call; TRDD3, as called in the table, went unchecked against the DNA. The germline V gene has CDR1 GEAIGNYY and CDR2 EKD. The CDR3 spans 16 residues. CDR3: CACDTGIYRITDKLTF. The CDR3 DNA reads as TGTGCCTGTGACACGGGGATTTATAGGATCACCGATAAACTCACCTTT.

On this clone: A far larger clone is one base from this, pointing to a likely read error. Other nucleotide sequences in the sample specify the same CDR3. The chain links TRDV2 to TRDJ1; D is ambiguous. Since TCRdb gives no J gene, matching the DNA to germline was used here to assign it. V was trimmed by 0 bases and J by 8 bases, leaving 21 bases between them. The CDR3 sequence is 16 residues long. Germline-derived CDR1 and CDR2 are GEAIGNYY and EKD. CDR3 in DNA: TGTGCCTGTGACACCGTGACGGGTGTGCCTAGAACAAAACTCATCTTT. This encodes CACDTVTGVPRTKLIF.